This T cell receptor beta chain is from a study of T cell responses to AZD1222 COVID-19 vaccine. Germline V lookup: CDR1 SQVTM, CDR2 ANQGSEA. V lost 3 bases, J lost 7 bases, and 18 bases lay in between. CDR3 length: 15 amino acids. The protocol was immunoSEQ multiplex PCR, while the TCRdb copy is restricted to in-frame clones and leaves out a portion. The repertoire includes some 200,000 clones, approximately 92% of them detected once, and approximately 4% sits in the top ten. Study-wide findings and caveats: Females made up more of the donors, who were largely white British, and clonal diversity may have come out too low. Repertoires were sampled only after the peak T cell response. Per reports, nearly half of all spike-specific TCRs target regions that are unmutated in variants. Two doses of AZD1222 preceded a rise in Spike-specific TCR breadth and depth.

As for this clone: Its antigen is not known.

The receptor's source is an adult who received the MenACWY meningococcal vaccine as a control. The V and J genes are TRBV29-1 and TRBJ1-4; D gene unclear. The sample consisted of peripheral blood, taken 28 days after the second dose of the MenACWY control vaccine. This chain's CDR3 is CSVDRFGDRSEKLFF. CDR3 nucleotide sequence: TGCAGCGTTGACCGATTCGGGGATAGGAGTGAAAAACTGTTTTTT.